This is a list of T cell receptor beta chains from one sample in a study of cytomegalovirus exposure and HLA in healthy donors. Sequenced by immunoSEQ multiplex PCR; TCRdb stores in-frame clones only, minus some. In the table there are tens of thousands of clones, approximately 80% of which are singletons. Material for sequencing was PBMCs. The receptors come from a male donor in good health and CMV-seronegative. The CDR3 runs from the conserved cysteine through the conserved F or W. D genes are given only for firm matches. Not all rows give a size; the values are once, few, many and, for expanded clones, a class.

j_call d_call clone_size v_call cdr3_aa cdr3_nt
TRBJ1-2 TRBD1 - TRBV6-6 CASSYSEDRDLYGYTF TGTGCCAGCAGTTACTCGGAAGACAGGGATCTCTATGGCTACACCTTC
TRBJ2-5 - - TRBV29-1 CSVVVSGIQETQYF TGCAGCGTTGTTGTATCAGGGATCCAAGAGACCCAGTACTTC
TRBJ2-7 TRBD1 - TRBV5-1 CASSLSPGQGAREQYF TGCGCCAGCAGCCTCTCACCGGGACAGGGGGCGCGAGAGCAGTACTTC
TRBJ1-5 - - TRBV10-3 CAISESVGRSGDNQPQHF TGTGCCATCAGTGAGTCTGTGGGACGTTCAGGGGACAATCAGCCCCAGCATTTT
TRBJ2-5 - - TRBV14 CASSQVRETQYF TGTGCCAGCAGCCAAGTTCGAGAGACCCAGTACTTC
TRBJ2-7 TRBD1 - TRBV7-3 CASSRDRGHEQYF TGTGCCAGCAGCAGGGACAGGGGCCACGAGCAGTACTTC
TRBJ1-4 TRBD1 - TRBV27 CASSLSGQGANEKLFF TGTGCCAGCAGTTTATCGGGACAGGGGGCTAATGAAAAACTGTTTTTT
TRBJ1-5 - - TRBV9 CASSDRDNSNQPQHF TGTGCCAGCAGCGACAGGGACAATAGCAATCAGCCCCAGCATTTT
TRBJ1-4 - - TRBV11-2 CASSPRRESEKLFF TGTGCCAGCAGCCCCCGGCGGGAGAGTGAAAAACTGTTTTTT
TRBJ2-7 TRBD1 - TRBV18 CASSPPGQGLGEQYF TGTGCCAGCTCGCCCCCGGGACAGGGGCTAGGCGAGCAGTACTTC
TRBJ2-7 TRBD2 - TRBV2 CASRGSSGGGSEQYF TGTGCCAGCAGAGGCTCTAGCGGGGGGGGAAGCGAGCAGTACTTC
TRBJ1-4 TRBD1 - TRBV25-1 CASRDRVGEKLFF TGTGCCAGCCGGGACAGGGTGGGGGAAAAACTGTTTTTT
TRBJ1-4 - few TRBV7-2 CASSYNGVPNEKLFF TGTGCCAGCAGTTACAACGGGGTCCCTAATGAAAAACTGTTTTTT
TRBJ2-6 - - TRBV18 CASSPRRGSGANVLTF TGTGCCAGCTCACCGAGACGGGGGTCTGGGGCCAACGTCCTGACTTTC
TRBJ2-3 - - TRBV7-6 CASSLVGLPITDTQYF TGTGCCAGCAGCTTAGTCGGTCTCCCGATTACGGATACGCAGTATTTT
TRBJ2-7 - - TRBV6-1 CASSLDRPYEQYF TGTGCCAGCAGTCTAGACCGGCCCTACGAGCAGTACTTC
TRBJ1-1 - once TRBV19 CASSIRGGNTEAFF TGTGCCAGTAGTATAAGGGGGGGGAACACTGAAGCTTTCTTT
TRBJ1-2 TRBD1 - TRBV7-9 CASSRHTGTGHYGYTF TGTGCCAGCAGCCGCCATACGGGGACAGGACACTATGGCTACACCTTC
TRBJ2-3 - - TRBV7-2 CASSLWAANTQYF TGTGCCAGCAGCTTATGGGCAGCTAATACGCAGTATTTT
TRBJ2-3 - - TRBV10-3 CAISQGSPDTQYF TGTGCCATCAGCCAGGGCAGTCCAGATACGCAGTATTTT
TRBJ1-2 TRBD1 - TRBV7-9 CASSLGTGALYGYTF TGTGCCAGCAGCTTGGGGACAGGGGCCCTCTATGGCTACACCTTC
TRBJ1-6 - - TRBV7-8 CASSLQGFSSYNSPLHF TGTGCCAGCAGCTTACAGGGGTTTAGCTCCTATAATTCACCCCTCCACTTT
TRBJ2-3 - once TRBV6-1 CASSPLASTDTQYF TGTGCCAGCAGTCCTCTAGCGAGCACAGATACGCAGTATTTT
TRBJ1-1 - - TRBV7-8 CASSLQGSLNTEAFF TGTGCCAGCAGCTTACAGGGATCTCTGAACACTGAAGCTTTCTTT
TRBJ1-1 - - TRBV10-3 CAISDYPPGKGTEAFF TGTGCCATCAGTGATTACCCCCCAGGAAAGGGGACTGAAGCTTTCTTT
TRBJ1-4 TRBD1 - TRBV6-6 CASSIAGGEANEKLFF TGTGCCAGCAGCATCGCAGGGGGCGAGGCTAATGAAAAACTGTTTTTT
TRBJ1-6 TRBD1 - TRBV19 CASSIPGGGSPLHF TGTGCCAGTAGTATTCCAGGGGGAGGTTCACCCCTCCACTTT
TRBJ2-5 TRBD2 once TRBV2 CASSEVSGGSIYF TGTGCCAGCAGTGAAGTTAGCGGGGGGTCCATATACTTC
TRBJ1-1 - - TRBV11-3 CASSLQGGTEAFF TGTGCCAGCAGCTTGCAAGGGGGCACTGAAGCTTTCTTT
TRBJ2-7 - - TRBV23-1 CASSRPTGSPFSYEQYF TGCGCCAGCAGTCGCCCTACAGGGAGCCCTTTCTCCTACGAGCAGTACTTC
TRBJ2-7 - - TRBV11-3 CASSFSPGNEQYF TGTGCCAGCAGCTTCAGTCCCGGGAACGAGCAGTACTTC
TRBJ2-7 - few TRBV6-1 CASSVDDRPFYEQYF TGTGCCAGCAGTGTGGACGACAGACCCTTCTACGAGCAGTACTTC
TRBJ2-7 TRBD1 few TRBV5-1 CASSLTGGEYEQYF TGCGCCAGCAGCTTGACAGGGGGCGAGTACGAGCAGTACTTC
TRBJ1-6 TRBD1 - TRBV2 CASSVQGGQGNSPLHF TGTGCCAGCAGTGTCCAGGGGGGACAGGGGAATTCACCCCTCCACTTT
TRBJ2-2 TRBD1 - TRBV6-4 CASSVGRGTGNTGELFF TGTGCCAGCAGTGTCGGCAGGGGGACGGGGAACACCGGGGAGCTGTTTTTT
TRBJ1-4 TRBD1 - TRBV7-9 CSSSHGTGLGEKLFF TGTTCCAGCAGCCATGGGACAGGGTTAGGGGAAAAACTGTTTTTT
TRBJ2-3 TRBD1 - TRBV2 CASKGPGTGTDTQYF TGTGCCAGCAAGGGTCCCGGGACAGGCACAGATACGCAGTATTTT
TRBJ2-5 - - TRBV2 CASSVRSGQETQYF TGTGCCAGCAGTGTGCGAAGCGGCCAAGAGACCCAGTACTTC
TRBJ1-1 - - TRBV4-3 CASSQEEKGDEAFF TGCGCCAGCAGCCAAGAAGAAAAGGGAGATGAAGCTTTCTTT
TRBJ2-7 TRBD1 - TRBV6-5 CASSPGTGYYEQYF TGTGCCAGCAGTCCAGGGACAGGGTACTACGAGCAGTACTTC
TRBJ1-2 TRBD1 - TRBV2 CASARQGNYGYTF TGTGCCAGCGCCCGACAGGGTAACTATGGCTACACCTTC
TRBJ1-1 - once TRBV5-1 CASIGEGHPNTEAFF TGCGCCAGCATAGGGGAGGGGCACCCGAACACTGAAGCTTTCTTT
TRBJ1-2 - - TRBV7-9 CSSSKDSYYGYTF TGTTCCAGCAGCAAAGACAGTTACTATGGCTACACCTTC
TRBJ2-4 TRBD2 - TRBV4-3 CASSQVAGGLKKAKNIQYF TGCGCCAGCAGCCAAGTGGCGGGGGGGCTTAAGAAAGCCAAAAACATTCAGTACTTC
TRBJ2-3 TRBD2 - TRBV11-3 CASSPGLAGSTDTQYF TGTGCCAGCAGCCCGGGACTAGCAGGGTCCACAGATACGCAGTATTTT
TRBJ2-3 - - TRBV5-4 CASSLERGGASDTQYF TGTGCCAGCAGCTTGGAAAGAGGCGGGGCCAGCGATACGCAGTATTTT
TRBJ2-1 TRBD2 - TRBV7-6 CASSLGLAGAYEQFF TGTGCCAGCAGCTTAGGACTAGCGGGGGCCTATGAGCAGTTCTTC
TRBJ1-2 TRBD1 - TRBV19 CASSIGPDVSGQVFGYTF TGTGCCAGTAGTATAGGGCCCGATGTTTCGGGACAGGTATTCGGCTACACCTTC
TRBJ2-5 TRBD2 - TRBV2 CASGESGGQETQYF TGTGCCAGCGGCGAGTCGGGGGGGCAAGAGACCCAGTACTTC
TRBJ2-5 TRBD1 - TRBV5-1 CASSSTGGEETQYF TGCGCCAGCAGCTCTACAGGGGGTGAAGAGACCCAGTACTTC
TRBJ2-3 - - TRBV27 CASSLSPSAMISTDTQYF TGTGCCAGCAGTTTATCGCCCTCCGCTATGATTAGCACAGATACGCAGTATTTT